This record concerns one T cell receptor beta chain sequence. CDR1 and CDR2 from the germline V gene are KGHDR and SFDVKD. There are 17 residues in the CDR3. The V gene end was trimmed by 3 bases and the J gene end by 4 bases; junction bases not matched to a gene: 7. Using immunoSEQ multiplex PCR, the repertoire was profiled, and TCRdb retains in-frame clones only, with some absent. The sample has around 370,000 clones, around 87% seen once. This record belongs to a study of blood T cell repertoires in COVID-19. This TCR came from a woman in her fifties or sixties with COVID-19, enrolled during active disease. J is TRBJ2-3 and V is TRBV24-1; 12 bases align to TRBD2. Sequenced sample: peripheral blood. This CDR3 reads CATSDPSTSGSADTQYF. The CDR3 DNA follows: TGTGCCACCAGTGATCCTTCGACTAGCGGGAGTGCAGATACGCAGTATTTT.